This T cell receptor (beta chain) was profiled in a study of CD8 T cells in Susac syndrome. Study details: The Susac syndrome patients that were sequenced included more than 5 with active disease and fewer than 10 in remission. Intravenous immunoglobulin alone or corticosteroids were being given to patients with Susac syndrome at blood draw, unless they were therapy-naive.

Germline lookup yields CDR1 LGHDT and CDR2 YNNKEL (reference sequence). V was trimmed by 0 bases and J by 3 bases, leaving 14 bases between them. The CDR3 is 16 amino acids. In Susac syndrome patients, recently defined diagnostic criteria for definite or probable disease were met. TEMRA cells underwent FACS enrichment and CD8+ and CD4+ T cells underwent negative isolation. RNA amounts of roughly 0.5 to 1 ug underwent reverse transcription with random hexamers. TCRdb analysed the immunoSEQ multiplex PCR reads with MiXCR anew, one entry per CDR3 protein. The sample includes around 100,000 distinct CDR3 sequences, approximately 95% of them seen just once.

Sequencing was performed on CD8+ T cells from PBMCs. The source of this sequence is a human donor with Susac syndrome. The gene calls are TRBV3-1 and TRBJ2-5; tentatively, D is TRBD2 (5 bases). This CDR3 reads CASSQDAGFGEETQYF. CDR3 sequence (DNA): TGTGCCAGCAGCCAAGATGCGGGCTTCGGGGAAGAGACCCAGTACTTC.